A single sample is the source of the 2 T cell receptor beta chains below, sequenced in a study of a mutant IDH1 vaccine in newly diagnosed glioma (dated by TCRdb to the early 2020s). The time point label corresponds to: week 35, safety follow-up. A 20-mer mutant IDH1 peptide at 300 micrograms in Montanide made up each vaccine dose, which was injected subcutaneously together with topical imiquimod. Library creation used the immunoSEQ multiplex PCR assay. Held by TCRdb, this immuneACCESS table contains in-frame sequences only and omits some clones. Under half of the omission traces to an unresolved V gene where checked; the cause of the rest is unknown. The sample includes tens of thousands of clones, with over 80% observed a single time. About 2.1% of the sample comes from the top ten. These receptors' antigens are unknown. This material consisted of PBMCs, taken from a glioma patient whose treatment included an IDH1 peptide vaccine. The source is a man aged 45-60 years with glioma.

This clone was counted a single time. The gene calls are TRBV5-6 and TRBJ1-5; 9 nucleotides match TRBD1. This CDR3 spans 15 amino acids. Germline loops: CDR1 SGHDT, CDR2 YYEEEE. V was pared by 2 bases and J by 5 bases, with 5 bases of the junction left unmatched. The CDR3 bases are TGTGCCAGCAGCTTCGACAGGGGGGTGGATCAGCCCCAGCATTTT. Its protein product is CASSFDRGVDQPQHF.

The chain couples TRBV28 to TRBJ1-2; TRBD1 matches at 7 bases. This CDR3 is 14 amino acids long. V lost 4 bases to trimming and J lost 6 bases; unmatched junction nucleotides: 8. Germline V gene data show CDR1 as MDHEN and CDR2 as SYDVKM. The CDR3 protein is CASSSTPRGNGYTF. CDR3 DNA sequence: TGTGCCAGCAGTTCGACGCCCAGGGGGAATGGCTACACCTTC.